A single sample gave rise to the 7 T cell receptor beta chains below, sequenced in a study of technical replicates of blood from a few donors. The assay was immunoSEQ multiplex PCR, and TCRdb's table has in-frame clones only and misses some. The sample yields about 88,000 clones, 95% seen once. The specimen sequenced was T cells isolated from PBMCs. Every receptor here comes from a human donor in good health.

The chain carries TRBV11-2 and TRBJ2-1; 7 bases match TRBD2. The ends lost 8 bases at V and 4 bases at J; junction bases unmatched: 14. Germline V lookup: CDR1 SGHAT, CDR2 FQNNGV. This CDR3 has 16 amino acids. The chain's CDR3 is CASRVRREPSYNEQFF. CDR3 sequence (DNA): TGTGCCAGCCGGGTACGGCGGGAGCCCTCTTACAATGAGCAGTTCTTC. Full variable domain (rest looked up from reference TRBV11-2 and TRBJ2-1): EAGVAQSPRYKIIEKRQSVAFWCNPISGHATLYWYQQILGQGPKLLIQFQNNGVVDDSQLPKDRFSAERLKGVDSTLKIQPAKLEDSAVYLCASRVRREPSYNEQFFGPGTRLTVL.

The chain is built from TRBV27 and TRBJ1-2, with 10 bases lining up with TRBD1. Germline CDR1 and CDR2: MNHEY and SMNVEV (reference sequence). This CDR3 spans 14 amino acids. The V and J ends lost 6 bases and 3 bases, in that order; junction bases with no gene match: 4. DNA of the CDR3: TGTGCCAGCAGAGACAGGGGGCCCTACTATGGCTACACCTTC. It translates to CASRDRGPYYGYTF.

In this sample, this clone turned up once. At one end the junction does not follow the germline gene, possibly because of a read error. The CDR3 sequence is CAGSYLTAPNAEAFF. CDR3 nucleotide sequence: TGTGCCGGCAGTTACTTGACAGCTCCTAATGCTGAAGCTTTCTTT. The V call is TRBV6-5, the J call TRBJ1-1, with D perhaps TRBD1 (5 bases). This CDR3 is built from 15 residues. Germline V gene data show CDR1 as MNHEY and CDR2 as SVGAGI.

The chain carries TRBV11-3 and TRBJ1-4; D not resolved. Trimming removed 0 bases from V and 6 bases from J, with 5 bases in between. From germline, CDR1 is SGHNT and CDR2 YENEEA. This CDR3 has 13 amino acids. The CDR3 loop is CASSLDRYEKLFF. DNA for the CDR3: TGTGCCAGCAGCTTAGATCGGTATGAAAAACTGTTTTTT. Full variable domain (outside the CDR3, taken from reference TRBV11-3 and TRBJ1-4): EAGVVQSPRYKIIEKKQPVAFWCNPISGHNTLYWYLQNLGQGPELLIRYENEEAVDDSQLPKDRFSAERLKGVDSTLKIQPAELGDSAVYLCASSLDRYEKLFFGSGTQLSVL.

The rearrangement uses TRBV30 and TRBJ1-1; 7 nucleotides match TRBD1. CDR1 is GTSNPN, CDR2 SVGIG, per germline (reference sequence). There are 13 residues in the CDR3. V gave up 2 bases and J gave up 7 bases; unmatched junction bases: 7. CDR3 sequence: CAWSMGQPVEAFF. In DNA, the CDR3 is TGTGCCTGGAGTATGGGACAGCCGGTTGAAGCTTTCTTT.

The J gene is TRBJ2-7, the V gene TRBV4-3; 12 bases are a match to TRBD2. Losses at the gene ends were 0 bases for V and 1 base for J; bases not matched to a gene: 10. Germline V lookup: CDR1 LGHNA, CDR2 YSLEER. The CDR3 contains 19 residues. The CDR3 protein is CASSQETSGRPLGSYEQYF. In DNA form, the CDR3 reads TGCGCCAGCAGCCAAGAAACTAGCGGGAGGCCCTTAGGATCCTACGAGCAGTACTTC.

This chain links TRBV27 with TRBJ2-1; a weak D match, TRBD2 (6 bases). Trimming removed 5 bases from V and 6 bases from J, with 17 bases in between. This CDR3 has 15 residues. Germline V lookup: CDR1 MNHEY, CDR2 SMNVEV (reference sequence). The CDR3 loop reads CASSLLGTSPNEQFF. CDR3 nucleotide sequence: TGTGCCAGCAGTCTACTCGGTACTAGCCCCAATGAGCAGTTCTTC.